Given below is one T cell receptor (beta chain) in context. Its cognate antigen is unknown. The entire patient cohort was treatment-naive prior to thyroid surgery. This sample was taken from a study of metastatic and nonmetastatic thyroid tumors. Study background: Comparative analysis of repertoires was undertaken across blood and tumor or nodule tissue obtained from malignant and benign thyroid patients.

In the study's own analysis: Between-group CDR3 differences, defined by clinicopathological status, yielded a distant-metastasis classifier for papillary thyroid cancer. TCRdb re-called the PCR reads through MiXCR. These V and J calls derive from TCRdb rather than the authors' analysis. Of over 50,000 clones listed, 25% to 30% are singletons. Findings and caveats of the study: Benign nodules were reported to have significantly lower TCR beta diversity than malignant thyroid tumors, in blood and tumor.

The CDR3 runs to 19 residues. Trimming removed 3 bases from V and 0 bases from J; junction bases left unmatched: 15. This receptor was identified in a female donor with papillary thyroid cancer or a benign thyroid nodule (not recorded which). Some clones in this sample may be carry-over from other donors' samples. The material sequenced was blood. This chain uses TRBV7-1 with TRBJ2-3, with 7 bases identical to TRBD2. TRBV7-1 is recorded as an ORF, its role being uncertain. The chain's CDR3 is CASSSAHGPGLSSTDTQYF. CDR3 nucleotides: TGTGCCAGCAGCTCCGCCCATGGACCGGGACTATCTAGCACAGATACGCAGTATTTT.